The T cell receptor (beta chain) under discussion was sequenced for a study of blood T cell repertoires in COVID-19. Germline V CDR1 and CDR2: SGDLS, YYNGEE. The CDR3 length is 14 residues. Deletions cut 3 bases from V and 5 bases from J, with 12 bases between. Methods used by the authors: Reference gene primer amplification gave estimated nucleated cell counts. Produced via immunoSEQ multiplex PCR; TCRdb's table is partial and in-frame only. D and trimming come from the DNA, and the V and J calls and clone size come from that table. This table holds around 340,000 clones, about 90% found once. Source material: PBMCs or T cells enriched from blood (not recorded which). The clonotype comes from a woman in her twenties or thirties who had been exposed to COVID-19. The rearrangement joins TRBV9 to TRBJ1-5; D gene uncertain. The CDR3 nucleotides read TGTGCCAGCAGCGCCTCGGGGAGCGATCAGCCCCAGCATTTT. It is translated as CASSASGSDQPQHF.